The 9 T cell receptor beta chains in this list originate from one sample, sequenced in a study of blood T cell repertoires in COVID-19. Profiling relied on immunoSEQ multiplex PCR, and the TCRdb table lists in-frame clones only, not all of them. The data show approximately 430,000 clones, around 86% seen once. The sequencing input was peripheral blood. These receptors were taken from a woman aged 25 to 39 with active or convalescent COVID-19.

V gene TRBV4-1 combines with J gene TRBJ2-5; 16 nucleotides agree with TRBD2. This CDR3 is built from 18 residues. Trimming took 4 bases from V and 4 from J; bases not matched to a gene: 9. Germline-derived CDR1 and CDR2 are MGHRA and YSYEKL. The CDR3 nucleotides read TGCGCCAGCAGCCCCGGGACTAGCGGGGGGGAATTCCGAGAGACCCAGTACTTC. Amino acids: CASSPGTSGGEFRETQYF.

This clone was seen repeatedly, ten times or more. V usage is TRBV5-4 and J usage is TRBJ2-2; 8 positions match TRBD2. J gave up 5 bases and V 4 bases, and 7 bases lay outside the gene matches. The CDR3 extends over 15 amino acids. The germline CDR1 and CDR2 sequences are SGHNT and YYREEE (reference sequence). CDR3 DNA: TGTGCCAGCAGCCCCGGGGGGGCGGATACCGGGGAGCTGTTTTTT. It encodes CASSPGGADTGELFF.

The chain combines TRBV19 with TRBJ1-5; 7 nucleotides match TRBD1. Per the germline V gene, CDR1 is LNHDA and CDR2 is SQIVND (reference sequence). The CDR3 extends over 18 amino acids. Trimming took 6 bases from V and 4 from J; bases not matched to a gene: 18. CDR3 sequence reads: CASSPPRGQQFLNQPQHF. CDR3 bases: TGTGCCAGTAGCCCCCCGAGGGGACAGCAGTTTTTGAATCAGCCCCAGCATTTT.

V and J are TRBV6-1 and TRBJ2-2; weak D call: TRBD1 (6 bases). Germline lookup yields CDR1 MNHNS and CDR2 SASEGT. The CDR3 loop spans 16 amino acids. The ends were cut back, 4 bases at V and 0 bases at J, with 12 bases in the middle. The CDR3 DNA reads TGTGCCAGCAGTGGATCCGGGACACCGAACACCGGGGAGCTGTTTTTT. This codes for CASSGSGTPNTGELFF.

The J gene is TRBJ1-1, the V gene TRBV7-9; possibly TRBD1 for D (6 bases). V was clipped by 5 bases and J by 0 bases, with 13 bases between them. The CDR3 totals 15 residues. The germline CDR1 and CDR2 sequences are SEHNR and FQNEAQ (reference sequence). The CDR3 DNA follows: TGTGCCAGCAGCCCCCGGACAGCCGTGAACACTGAAGCTTTCTTT. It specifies CASSPRTAVNTEAFF. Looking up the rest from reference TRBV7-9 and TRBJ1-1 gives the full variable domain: DTGVSQNPRHKITKRGQNVTFRCDPISEHNRLYWYRQTLGQGPEFLTYFQNEAQLEKSRLLSDRFSAERPKGSFSTLEIQRTEQGDSAMYLCASSPRTAVNTEAFFGQGTRLTVV.

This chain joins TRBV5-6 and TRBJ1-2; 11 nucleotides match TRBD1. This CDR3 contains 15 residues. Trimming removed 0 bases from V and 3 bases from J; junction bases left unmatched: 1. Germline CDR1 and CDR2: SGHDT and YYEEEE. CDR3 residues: CASSLVGQGDYGYTF. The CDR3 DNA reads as TGTGCCAGCAGCTTGGTGGGACAGGGGGACTATGGCTACACCTTC.

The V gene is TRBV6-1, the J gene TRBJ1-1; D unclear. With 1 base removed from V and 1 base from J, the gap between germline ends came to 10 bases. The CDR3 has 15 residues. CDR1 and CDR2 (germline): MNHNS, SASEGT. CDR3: CASSEGEGGNTEAFF. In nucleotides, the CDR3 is TGTGCCAGCAGTGAAGGTGAAGGCGGGAACACTGAAGCTTTCTTT.

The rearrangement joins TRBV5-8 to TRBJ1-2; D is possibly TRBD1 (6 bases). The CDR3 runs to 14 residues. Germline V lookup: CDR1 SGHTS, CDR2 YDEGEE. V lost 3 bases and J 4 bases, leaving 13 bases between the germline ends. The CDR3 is CASSWRTDIYGYTF. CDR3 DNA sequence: TGTGCCAGCAGCTGGAGGACAGACATCTATGGCTACACCTTC. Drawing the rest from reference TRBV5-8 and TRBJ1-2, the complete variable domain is EAGVTQSPTHLIKTRGQQATLRCSPISGHTSVYWYQQALGLGLQFLLWYDEGEERNRGNFPPRFSGRQFPNYSSELNVNALELEDSALYLCASSWRTDIYGYTFGSGTRLTVV.

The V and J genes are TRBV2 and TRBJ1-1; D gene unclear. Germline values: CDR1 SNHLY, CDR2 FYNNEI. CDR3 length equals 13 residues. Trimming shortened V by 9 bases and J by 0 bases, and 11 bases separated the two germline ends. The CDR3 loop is CASKTGMNTEAFF. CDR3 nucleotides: TGTGCCAGTAAAACGGGAATGAACACTGAAGCTTTCTTT.